The sequence of this T cell receptor (beta chain) was determined in a study of a mutant IDH1 vaccine in newly diagnosed glioma. In the study overall: Sex among treated patients split about 60% male, about 40% female; mean age was approximately 38 years. Earlier treatment was radiotherapy, temozolomide, or both, with most getting both.

Details on this clone: At one boundary the junction diverges from the germline segment, which might be a read error.

The time point: baseline, week 1 (first vaccination visit). This sample's treatment: pre-vaccination baseline after standard-of-care therapy. Clones were sequenced by immunoSEQ multiplex PCR, and TCRdb holds only the in-frame ones, with some missing. The sample carries 25,000 to 35,000 clones, approximately 91% recorded once. In germline, CDR1 is MGHRA, CDR2 YSYEKL. The CDR3 runs 14 residues. The chain has TRBV4-1 and TRBJ1-2; tentative D call: TRBD1 (5 bases). Specimen: PBMCs, collected from a glioma patient treated with radiotherapy, temozolomide or both. The receptor comes from a woman between 35 and 50 years old with glioma. The CDR3 spells CASSQDLGRYSYTF. Written as DNA, the CDR3 is TGCGCCAGCAGCCAAGATTTGGGGCGCTATAGCTACACCTTC.